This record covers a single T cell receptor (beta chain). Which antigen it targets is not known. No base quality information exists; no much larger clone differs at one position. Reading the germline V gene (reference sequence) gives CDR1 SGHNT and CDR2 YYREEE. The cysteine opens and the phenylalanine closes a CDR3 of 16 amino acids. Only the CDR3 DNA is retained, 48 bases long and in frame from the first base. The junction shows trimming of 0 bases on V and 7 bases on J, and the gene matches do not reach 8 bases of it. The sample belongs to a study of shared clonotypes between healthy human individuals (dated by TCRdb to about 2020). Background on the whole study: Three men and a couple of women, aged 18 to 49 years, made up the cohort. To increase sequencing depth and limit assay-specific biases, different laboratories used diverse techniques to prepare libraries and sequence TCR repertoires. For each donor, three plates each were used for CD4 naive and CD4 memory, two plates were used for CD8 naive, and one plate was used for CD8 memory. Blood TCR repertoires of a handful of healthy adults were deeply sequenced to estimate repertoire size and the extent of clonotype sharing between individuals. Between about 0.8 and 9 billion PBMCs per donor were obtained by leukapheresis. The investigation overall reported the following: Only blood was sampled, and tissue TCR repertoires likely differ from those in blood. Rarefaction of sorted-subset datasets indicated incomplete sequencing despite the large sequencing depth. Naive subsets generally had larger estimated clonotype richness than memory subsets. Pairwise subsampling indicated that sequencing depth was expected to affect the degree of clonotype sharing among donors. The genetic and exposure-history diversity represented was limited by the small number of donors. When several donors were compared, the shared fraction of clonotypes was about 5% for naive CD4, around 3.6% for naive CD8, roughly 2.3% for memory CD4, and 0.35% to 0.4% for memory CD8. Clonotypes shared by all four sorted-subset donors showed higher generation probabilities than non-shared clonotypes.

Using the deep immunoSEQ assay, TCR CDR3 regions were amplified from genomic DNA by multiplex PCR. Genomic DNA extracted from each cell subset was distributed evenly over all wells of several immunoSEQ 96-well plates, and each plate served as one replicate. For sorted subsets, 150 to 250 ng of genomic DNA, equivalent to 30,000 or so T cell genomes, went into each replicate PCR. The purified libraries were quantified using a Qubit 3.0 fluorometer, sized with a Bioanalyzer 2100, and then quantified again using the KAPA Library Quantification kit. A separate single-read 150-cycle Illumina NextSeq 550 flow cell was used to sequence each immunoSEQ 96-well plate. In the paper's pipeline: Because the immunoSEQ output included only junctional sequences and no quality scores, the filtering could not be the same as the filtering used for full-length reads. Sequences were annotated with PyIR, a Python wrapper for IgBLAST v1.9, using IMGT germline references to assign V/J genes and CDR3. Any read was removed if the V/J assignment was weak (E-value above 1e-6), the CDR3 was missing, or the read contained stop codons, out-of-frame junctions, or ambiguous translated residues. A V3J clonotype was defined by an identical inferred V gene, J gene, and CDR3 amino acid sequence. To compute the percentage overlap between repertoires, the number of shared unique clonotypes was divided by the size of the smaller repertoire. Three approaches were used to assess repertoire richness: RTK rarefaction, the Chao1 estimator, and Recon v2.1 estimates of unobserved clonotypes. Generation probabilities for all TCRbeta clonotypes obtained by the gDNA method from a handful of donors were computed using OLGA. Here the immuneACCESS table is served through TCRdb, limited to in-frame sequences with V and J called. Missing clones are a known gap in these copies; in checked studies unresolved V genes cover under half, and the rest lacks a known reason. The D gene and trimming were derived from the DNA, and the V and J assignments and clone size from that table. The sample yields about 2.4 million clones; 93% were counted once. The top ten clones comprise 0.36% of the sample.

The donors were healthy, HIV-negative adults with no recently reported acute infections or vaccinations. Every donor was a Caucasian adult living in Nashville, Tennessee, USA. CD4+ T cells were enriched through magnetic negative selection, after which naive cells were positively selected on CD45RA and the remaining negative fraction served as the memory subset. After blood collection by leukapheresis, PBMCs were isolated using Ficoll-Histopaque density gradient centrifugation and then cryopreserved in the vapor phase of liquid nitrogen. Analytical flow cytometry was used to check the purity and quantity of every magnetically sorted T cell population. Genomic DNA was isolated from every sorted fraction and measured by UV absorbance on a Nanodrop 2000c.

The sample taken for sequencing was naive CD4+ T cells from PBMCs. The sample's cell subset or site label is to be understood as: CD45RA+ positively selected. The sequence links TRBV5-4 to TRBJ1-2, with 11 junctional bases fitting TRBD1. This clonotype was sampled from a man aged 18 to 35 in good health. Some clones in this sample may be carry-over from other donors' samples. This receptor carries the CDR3 CASSLAAGQGGGGYTF. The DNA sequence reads TGTGCCAGCAGCTTGGCGGCGGGACAGGGGGGGGGTGGCTACACCTTC.